Listed here are 27 T cell receptor beta chains from one sample, sequenced in a study of early T cells in non-severe SARS-CoV-2 infection. Each CDR3 protein is one row after TCRdb ran MiXCR on the 5' RACE reads. Of around 83,000 distinct CDR3 sequences listed, 9.5% to 15% are singletons. Sequenced here: whole blood, sampled at baseline. The receptor set was obtained from an adult who was a healthcare worker with PCR-confirmed SARS-CoV-2 infection or an uninfected control (not recorded which).

The gene calls are TRBV10-3 and TRBJ1-3; maybe TRBD1 (5 bases). The CDR3 extends over 14 amino acids. V lost 2 bases, J lost 2 bases, and 7 bases lay in between. In germline, CDR1 is ENHRY, CDR2 SYGVKD. CDR3 residues: CAISEEGPGNTIYF. The CDR3 nucleotides read TGTGCCATCAGTGAGGAGGGGCCTGGAAACACCATATATTTT.

This chain uses TRBV11-2 with TRBJ1-1; possible D gene TRBD1, 6 bases. The CDR3 loop spans 13 amino acids. Germline V gene sequence: CDR1 SGHAT, CDR2 FQNNGV. V shed 4 bases and J shed 3 bases, with 9 bases lying between them. The CDR3 nucleotides are TGTGCCAGCAGCTCACAGGGTTACACTGAAGCTTTCTTT. Its protein product is CASSSQGYTEAFF.

The chain has TRBV6-6 and TRBJ2-5; D is unclear. The CDR3 runs 12 residues. Germline V lookup: CDR1 MNHNY, CDR2 SVGAGI (reference sequence). V was shortened by 7 bases and J by 0 bases, with 6 bases between the two germline ends. The CDR3 reads CASMEYQETQYF. For the CDR3, the DNA is TGTGCCAGCATGGAATACCAAGAGACCCAGTACTTC.

The rearrangement joins TRBV11-2 to TRBJ1-1; D not resolved. Per the germline V gene, CDR1 is SGHAT and CDR2 is FQNNGV. The CDR3 covers 12 residues. The V gene lost 5 bases and the J gene lost 11 bases, with 15 bases spanning the gap. The CDR3 DNA is TGTGCCAGCAGCCCCCGCGTGGGCGAGGCTTTCTTT. This codes for CASSPRVGEAFF. The full variable domain, in which reference TRBV11-2 and TRBJ1-1 provide the parts outside the CDR3, is EAGVAQSPRYKIIEKRQSVAFWCNPISGHATLYWYQQILGQGPKLLIQFQNNGVVDDSQLPKDRFSAERLKGVDSTLKIQPAKLEDSAVYLCASSPRVGEAFFGQGTRLTVV.

V and J are TRBV9 and TRBJ2-7, with 11 positions matching TRBD2. After removal of 0 bases from V and 5 bases from J, the junction contained 7 bases not matched to a gene. The CDR3 loop spans 16 amino acids. Per the germline V gene, CDR1 is SGDLS and CDR2 is YYNGEE. The CDR3 is CASSVGLAGGIDEQYF. The CDR3 DNA follows: TGTGCCAGCAGCGTAGGGCTAGCGGGAGGAATTGACGAGCAGTACTTC.

This clonotype has at least ten counts. Its ends do not fully match the called genes, so a read error is possible. The chain uses TRBV10-2 and TRBJ1-5, with TRBD1 as a possible D gene (5 bases). This CDR3 has 14 residues. Germline V gives CDR1 WSHSY, CDR2 SAAADI. The CDR3 spells CASRESQGDQPQHF. CDR3 nucleotides: TGCGCCAGCAGGGAGTCGCAGGGCGATCAGCCCCAGCATTTT.

The V call is TRBV29-1, the J call TRBJ1-1; 7 nucleotides match TRBD1. Germline CDR1 SQVTM, CDR2 ANQGSEA. There are 12 residues in the CDR3. Losses at the gene ends were 7 bases for V and 0 bases for J; bases not matched to a gene: 2. The CDR3 bases are TGCAGCGGACAGGGTATGAACACTGAAGCTTTCTTT. It translates to CSGQGMNTEAFF.

A few counts support this clonotype. This chain connects TRBV29-1 to TRBJ2-5; 7 positions agree with TRBD1. CDR3 size: 15 residues. Per germline, CDR1 SQVTM and CDR2 ANQGSEA. Trimming at V came to 2 bases and at J to 5 bases, leaving 11 bases not matched to a gene. CDR3 region: CSVELRDRARETQYF. In DNA form, the CDR3 reads TGCAGCGTTGAATTACGTGACAGGGCACGCGAGACCCAGTACTTC.

This rearrangement joins TRBV6-2 or TRBV6-3 to TRBJ2-5; 7 bases match TRBD1. V lost 8 bases to trimming and J lost 4 bases; unmatched junction nucleotides: 10. CDR1 and CDR2 from the germline V gene are MNHEY and SVGEGT. The CDR3 contains 14 residues. The CDR3 sequence is CASGDYRGSETQYF. CDR3 in DNA: TGTGCCAGCGGGGATTACAGGGGCTCAGAGACCCAGTACTTC.

This clonotype was seen a handful of times. V and J are TRBV5-1 and TRBJ2-7, with 13 bases fitting TRBD2. CDR1 is SGHRS, CDR2 YFSETQ, per germline. The CDR3 extends over 15 amino acids. V shed 3 bases, J shed 2 bases, and the junction held 2 bases outside the gene matches. CDR3 region: CASSSTSGGAYEQYF. The CDR3 DNA reads as TGCGCCAGCAGCTCCACTAGCGGGGGGGCCTACGAGCAGTACTTC.

The V call is TRBV5-1, the J call TRBJ2-7, with TRBD1 identical over 8 bases. Germline CDR1 is SGHRS and CDR2 is YFSETQ. J was trimmed by 6 bases and V by 0 bases; bases with no gene match: 5. The CDR3 has 14 amino acids. The CDR3 sequence: CASSLAQGALEQYF. CDR3 coding DNA: TGCGCCAGCAGCTTGGCCCAGGGGGCTCTCGAGCAGTACTTC.

This clonotype was detected only a few times. The chain has TRBV19 and TRBJ1-4; a possible D gene is TRBD1 (5 bases). The CDR3 totals 17 residues. Germline loops: CDR1 LNHDA, CDR2 SQIVND (reference sequence). V lost 6 bases, J lost 2 bases, and 19 bases lay in between. CDR3 sequence: CASRIYAGKGTNEKLFF. CDR3 bases: TGTGCCAGTAGGATATATGCAGGGAAGGGGACTAATGAAAAACTGTTTTTT.

This clonotype has a handful of counts. The chain couples TRBV6-6 to TRBJ2-1; D remains unclear. V gave up 6 bases and J gave up 8 bases, with 8 bases separating them. CDR1 MNHNY and CDR2 SVGAGI come from the germline V gene (reference sequence). This CDR3 has 11 amino acids. The CDR3 protein is CASSPYDEQFF. CDR3 coding DNA: TGTGCCAGCAGCCCATACGATGAGCAGTTCTTC.

This clonotype was observed at least ten times. The V call is TRBV7-8, the J call TRBJ1-6; no clear D. From germline, CDR1 is SGHVS and CDR2 FQNEAQ. The V end lost 3 bases, the J end lost 4 bases, and 7 bases lay between the germline ends. The CDR3 sequence is 14 residues long. The CDR3 loop is CASSFGQYNSPLHF. The CDR3 DNA reads TGTGCCAGCAGCTTTGGGCAGTATAATTCACCCCTCCACTTT.

This clonotype was counted a few times. The chain combines TRBV11-1 with TRBJ2-1, with D hard to call. Trimming stripped 3 bases from V and 7 bases from J, with 4 bases between. The CDR3 consists of 11 residues. Germline V CDR1 and CDR2: SGHAT, FQDESV (reference sequence). The CDR3 reads CASSFENEQFF. CDR3 DNA sequence: TGTGCCAGCAGCTTTGAGAATGAGCAGTTCTTC.

The chain is built from TRBV7-9 and TRBJ2-3; TRBD1 matches 8 bases. The CDR3 extends over 14 amino acids. The V gene's germline CDR1 is SEHNR and CDR2 FQNEAQ (reference sequence). The trim removed 3 bases at V and 5 bases at J, leaving 4 bases unmatched. This CDR3 reads CASSFRGRKDTQYF. The CDR3 nucleotides are TGTGCCAGCAGCTTCAGGGGGCGTAAAGATACGCAGTATTTT.

The chain combines TRBV20-1 with TRBJ2-5, with 8 bases matching TRBD2. The V and J ends lost 3 bases and 7 bases, in that order; junction bases with no gene match: 13. Germline CDR1 is DFQATT and CDR2 is SNEGSKA (reference sequence). The CDR3 has 15 residues. The CDR3 loop reads CSARKLGLAKGTQYF. In DNA, the CDR3 is TGCAGTGCTAGGAAACTTGGACTAGCCAAGGGGACCCAGTACTTC.

This clonotype occurred a few times. The V and J genes are TRBV24-1 and TRBJ2-5; 12 bases align to TRBD2. This CDR3 is built from 16 residues. In germline, CDR1 is KGHDR, CDR2 SFDVKD. The V gene end was trimmed by 4 bases and the J gene end by 5 bases; junction bases not matched to a gene: 7. CDR3 coding DNA: TGTGCCACCAGTGACCCGACTAGCGGGGGCGGGGAGACCCAGTACTTC. Protein sequence: CATSDPTSGGGETQYF.

J is TRBJ1-1 and V is TRBV7-3, with TRBD1 as a possible D gene (6 bases). Trimming left V 2 bases short and J 3 bases short, with 10 bases between. CDR1 and CDR2 (germline): SGHTA, FQGTGA. The CDR3 sequence is 14 residues long. The CDR3 sequence is CASSLLGGDTEAFF. Here the CDR3 DNA reads TGTGCCAGCAGCTTATTAGGGGGAGACACTGAAGCTTTCTTT.

The genes are TRBV6-5 and TRBJ1-1; TRBD1 aligns across 8 bases. The CDR3 runs 15 residues. The germline V gene has CDR1 MNHEY and CDR2 SVGAGI. V shed 2 bases and J 4 bases; nucleotides not matched to a gene: 6. The CDR3 here is CASSYGQGGGTEAFF. In DNA, the CDR3 is TGTGCCAGCAGTTACGGACAGGGCGGCGGCACTGAAGCTTTCTTT.

This clonotype was counted between two and nine times. The chain links TRBV18 to TRBJ2-5; possibly TRBD2 for D (5 bases). The CDR3 has 14 residues. Trimming removed 1 base from V and 5 bases from J, with 11 bases in between. Looked up from germline, CDR1 is KGHSH and CDR2 is LQKENI. The CDR3 protein is CASSPREGVETQYF. The CDR3, as DNA: TGTGCCAGCTCACCACGCGAGGGTGTGGAGACCCAGTACTTC.

This clonotype was seen ten or more times. CDR3 DNA sequence: TGTGCCACCAGTGATTTAGGGGCTAGCGGGAGCTCCTACAATGAGCAGTTCTTC. This codes for CATSDLGASGSSYNEQFF. The chain couples TRBV24-1 to TRBJ2-1; 10 positions agree with TRBD2. The CDR3 totals 18 residues. V shed 1 base and J 0 bases; nucleotides not matched to a gene: 5. Germline CDR1 and CDR2: KGHDR and SFDVKD.

This clonotype was found many times. The chain recombines TRBV2 with TRBJ2-1; TRBD2 might be the D (5 bases). Germline CDR1 is SNHLY and CDR2 is FYNNEI. V was pared by 8 bases and J by 1 base, with 15 bases between. The CDR3 runs to 15 residues. The CDR3 region has the DNA TGTGCCAGCGGGCGGAGCGCGGGTTCCTACAATGAGCAGTTCTTC. Protein: CASGRSAGSYNEQFF.

The sample holds a few counts of this clonotype. The chain links TRBV29-1 to TRBJ1-5, with 7 bases aligning to TRBD1. With V trimmed by 4 bases and J by 3 bases, 6 bases remained unmatched. The CDR3 is 14 amino acids. Germline V gives CDR1 SQVTM, CDR2 ANQGSEA. CDR3 sequence: CSVGDRGFNQPQHF. CDR3 sequence (DNA): TGCAGCGTTGGGGACAGAGGATTCAATCAGCCCCAGCATTTT.

The chain is built from TRBV5-1 and TRBJ2-5; 13 bases agree with TRBD2. This CDR3 has 17 residues. J was trimmed by 2 bases and V by 3 bases; bases with no gene match: 7. Germline V gene sequence: CDR1 SGHRS, CDR2 YFSETQ. The CDR3: CASSWRTSGGLQETQYF. The CDR3 nucleotides are TGCGCCAGCAGCTGGAGGACTAGCGGGGGCCTTCAAGAGACCCAGTACTTC.

The chain is built from TRBV30 and TRBJ1-1, with 7 bases lining up with TRBD1. Germline V gene data show CDR1 as GTSNPN and CDR2 as SVGIG (reference sequence). This CDR3 contains 11 residues. With 8 bases clipped from V and 3 bases from J, the junction kept 3 bases outside the gene matches. The CDR3 region is CAGQGDTEAFF. For the CDR3, the DNA is TGTGCCGGGCAGGGGGACACTGAAGCTTTCTTT.

This chain uses TRBV6-1 with TRBJ1-6, with D uncertain. Deletions cut 6 bases from V and 2 bases from J, with 8 bases between. The germline V gene has CDR1 MNHNS and CDR2 SASEGT. This CDR3 has 14 residues. The chain's CDR3 is CASSPGPYNSPLHF. As DNA, the CDR3 is TGTGCCAGCAGCCCCGGCCCCTATAATTCACCCCTCCACTTT.